One T cell receptor (beta chain) is described in this entry. TCRdb reworked the 5' RACE reads into one entry per CDR3 protein, no DNA. This table holds 330,000 or so distinct CDR3 sequences. The data originate from a study of monozygotic twins with inflammatory bowel disease. This CDR3 comprises 11 residues. Germline CDR1 ENHRY, CDR2 SYGVKD. The chain is built from TRBV10-3 and TRBJ2-5. The source of this sequence is a human donor with ulcerative colitis or Crohn's disease, or a healthy co-twin of an affected twin (not recorded which). The sample was blood. Here the CDR3 reads CATQYQETQYF.